This entry lists 21 T cell receptor beta chains sequenced from one sample in a study of blood T cell repertoires in COVID-19. Data came from immunoSEQ multiplex PCR; TCRdb stores just in-frame clones and leaves some out. The sample has approximately 250,000 clones, around 80% seen once. Material for sequencing was peripheral blood. These receptors all stem from a human donor in a cohort sampled during active COVID-19.

The V call is TRBV28, the J call TRBJ1-4, with D possibly being TRBD1 (5 bases). The CDR3 has 16 residues. Trimming pared 5 bases from V and 3 bases from J, leaving 16 bases between. Germline lookup yields CDR1 MDHEN and CDR2 SYDVKM. CDR3 residues: CASSTSDIRANEKLFF. The CDR3 DNA is TGTGCCAGCAGTACCTCGGACATACGTGCTAATGAAAAACTGTTTTTT.

The chain links TRBV27 to TRBJ2-1, with D possibly matching TRBD2 (7 bases). The CDR3 is 13 amino acids. CDR1 and CDR2 from the germline V gene are MNHEY and SMNVEV (reference sequence). Trimming left V 7 bases short and J 9 bases short, with 16 bases between. The DNA of the CDR3 is TGTGCCAGCAAACGGGGGGCCGAGGGTGAGCAGTTCTTC. Its translation is CASKRGAEGEQFF.

This chain uses TRBV2 with TRBJ2-7; unclear D gene. In germline, CDR1 is SNHLY, CDR2 FYNNEI. V dropped 4 bases and J dropped 7 bases, with 8 bases sitting between them. This CDR3 region has 11 residues. The CDR3 is CASSGAREQYF. CDR3 bases: TGTGCCAGCAGTGGCGCGAGGGAGCAGTACTTC.

This clone has just a few counts. This chain connects TRBV6-5 to TRBJ2-1; 8 nucleotides agree with TRBD2. CDR1 and CDR2 from the germline V gene are MNHEY and SVGAGI. The V segment lost 5 bases and the J segment 7 bases; nucleotides outside the gene matches: 4. The CDR3 sequence is 13 residues long. CDR3 protein: CASSPGGRNEQFF. The CDR3 DNA sequence: TGTGCCAGCAGTCCGGGGGGGCGAAATGAGCAGTTCTTC.

This chain links TRBV25-1 with TRBJ2-6, with D unclear. V lost 7 bases and J lost 0, with 16 bases in between. Germline-derived CDR1 and CDR2 are MGHDK and SYGVNS. The CDR3 is made up of 17 amino acids. The CDR3 sequence is CASTADTLSSGANVLTF. CDR3 coding DNA: TGTGCCAGCACCGCAGACACTCTGAGCTCTGGGGCCAACGTCCTGACTTTC.

The chain links TRBV30 to TRBJ1-2; 11 bases are a match to TRBD1. V dropped 3 bases and J dropped 3; count of bases not matched to a gene: 0. Germline V gene sequence: CDR1 GTSNPN, CDR2 SVGIG (reference sequence). This CDR3 is built from 13 residues. The CDR3 loop reads CAWRGQGDYGYTF. CDR3 sequence (DNA): TGTGCCTGGAGGGGACAGGGGGACTATGGCTACACCTTC. Drawing the rest from reference TRBV30 and TRBJ1-2, the complete variable domain is SQTIHQWPATLVQPVGSPLSLECTVEGTSNPNLYWYRQAAGRGLQLLFYSVGIGQISSEVPQNLSASRPQDRQFILSSKKLLLSDSGFYLCAWRGQGDYGYTFGSGTRLTVV.

The CDR3 loop is CASSSGGTEAFF. CDR3 DNA sequence: TGTGCCAGCAGCTCCGGGGGCACTGAAGCTTTCTTT. This chain connects TRBV28 to TRBJ1-1, with D maybe TRBD1 (5 bases). Germline CDR1 reads MDHEN; CDR2 reads SYDVKM. Trimming shortened V by 6 bases and J by 4 bases, and 9 bases separated the two germline ends. The CDR3 consists of 12 residues.

J is TRBJ1-2 and V is TRBV5-4; TRBD1 is a possible D gene (6 bases). The V gene's germline CDR1 is SGHNT and CDR2 YYREEE (reference sequence). Deletions cut 3 bases from V and 0 bases from J, with 15 bases between. This CDR3 is 16 amino acids long. CDR3: CASSYSLDRANYGYTF. DNA of the CDR3: TGTGCCAGCAGCTATTCTCTGGACAGAGCTAACTATGGCTACACCTTC.

The rearrangement links TRBV11-2 to TRBJ2-5; D is possibly TRBD2 (5 bases). Trimming took off 3 bases at V and 1 base at J, with 15 bases between the two ends. Germline V CDR1 and CDR2: SGHAT, FQNNGV. The CDR3 runs 16 residues. In nucleotides, the CDR3 is TGTGCCAGCAGCTTCGATCGATCTCGGGGCCAAGAGACCCAGTACTTC. It yields the protein CASSFDRSRGQETQYF.

V usage is TRBV15 and J usage is TRBJ2-3, with 10 bases lining up with TRBD2. V shed 4 bases, J shed 8 bases, and the junction held 12 bases outside the gene matches. The CDR3 runs to 16 residues. Germline V lookup: CDR1 LNHNV, CDR2 YYDKDF (reference sequence). The CDR3 sequence: CATSTRAGGPISTQYF. The CDR3 coding sequence is TGTGCCACCAGCACCAGAGCGGGGGGGCCTATTAGTACGCAGTATTTT.

The chain recombines TRBV6-6 with TRBJ1-2; a weak D match, TRBD1 (5 bases). The V gene lost 5 bases and the J gene lost 1 base, with 11 bases spanning the gap. CDR3 size: 14 residues. CDR1 and CDR2 (germline): MNHNY, SVGAGI (reference sequence). The chain's CDR3 is CASSGSTVNYGYTF. The DNA for the CDR3 is TGTGCCAGCAGTGGCTCGACAGTTAACTATGGCTACACCTTC.

The chain employs TRBV24-1 and TRBJ2-5, with 7 bases identical to TRBD2. The CDR3 totals 14 residues. The trim removed 4 bases at V and 0 bases at J, leaving 1 base unmatched. Per germline, CDR1 KGHDR and CDR2 SFDVKD. The CDR3 loop is CATSDGGYQETQYF. CDR3 nucleotides: TGTGCCACCAGTGACGGGGGGTACCAAGAGACCCAGTACTTC.

The chain recombines TRBV5-1 with TRBJ1-2, with TRBD1 identical over 8 bases. Germline V CDR1 and CDR2: SGHRS, YFSETQ. The junction had 11 bases not matched to a gene; V was cut back by 0 bases and J by 4 bases. The CDR3 consists of 17 residues. The CDR3 is CASSLVAGGEAAYGYTF. The CDR3 coding sequence is TGCGCCAGCAGCTTGGTGGCAGGGGGCGAAGCAGCCTATGGCTACACCTTC.

This chain uses TRBV5-4 with TRBJ2-1, with TRBD2 matching over 8 bases. From germline, CDR1 is SGHNT and CDR2 YYREEE (reference sequence). The CDR3 loop spans 15 amino acids. J lost 1 base, V lost 3 bases, and 3 bases had no gene match. The CDR3 here is CASSSTSGSYNEQFF. CDR3 sequence (DNA): TGTGCCAGCAGCTCTACTAGCGGATCCTACAATGAGCAGTTCTTC.

The chain uses TRBV6-5 and TRBJ2-7; D perhaps matches TRBD1 (5 bases). Germline V gives CDR1 MNHEY, CDR2 SVGAGI. V lost 8 bases and J 0 bases, leaving 11 bases between the germline ends. The CDR3 loop spans 13 amino acids. CDR3 nucleotide sequence: TGTGCCAGCGCAGGGATAATCTCCTACGAGCAGTACTTC. It translates to CASAGIISYEQYF.

This sequence joins TRBV12-5 and TRBJ2-1, with 13 bases identical to TRBD2. Germline loops: CDR1 LGHNT, CDR2 FRNRAP. This CDR3 contains 18 residues. The trim removed 3 bases at V and 0 bases at J, leaving 5 bases unmatched. This CDR3 is CASGFGTSGASSYNEQFF. Here the CDR3 DNA reads TGTGCTAGTGGTTTCGGGACTAGCGGGGCGAGCTCCTACAATGAGCAGTTCTTC.

The chain carries TRBV30 and TRBJ1-2; D remains unclear. The CDR3 loop spans 12 amino acids. V was trimmed by 8 bases and J by 2 bases, leaving 12 bases between them. Germline V lookup: CDR1 GTSNPN, CDR2 SVGIG (reference sequence). CDR3 protein: CAQNSLNYGYTF. The CDR3 nucleotides read TGTGCCCAAAACTCCCTGAACTATGGCTACACCTTC.

For this clone: At the DNA level, this CDR3 is encoded by other sequences in the same sample as well. The chain is built from TRBV28 and TRBJ1-2; D is possibly TRBD1 (5 bases). This CDR3 has 13 amino acids. CDR1 and CDR2 (germline): MDHEN, SYDVKM. V dropped 5 bases and J dropped 1 base, with 8 bases sitting between them. The CDR3 region is CASSIQGNYGYTF. CDR3 DNA: TGTGCCAGCAGTATCCAGGGTAACTATGGCTACACCTTC.

The chain recombines TRBV7-2 with TRBJ2-7; TRBD1 aligns across 10 bases. The length of the CDR3 is 15 residues. Germline V gene sequence: CDR1 SGHTA, CDR2 FQGNSA. Trimming at V came to 3 bases and at J to 2 bases, leaving 4 bases not matched to a gene. The CDR3 reads CASSLGTGETYEQYF. DNA for the CDR3: TGTGCCAGCAGCTTGGGGACAGGGGAGACCTACGAGCAGTACTTC.

This clone has a single count. The gene calls are TRBV19 and TRBJ2-3; 10 bases are a match to TRBD2. This CDR3 is 13 amino acids long. Germline trimming cut 10 bases from V and 4 bases from J; bases unmatched to any gene: 5. CDR1 and CDR2 from the germline V gene are LNHDA and SQIVND (reference sequence). The CDR3 DNA follows: TGTGCCACAATAGCGGGGGGATCAGATACGCAGTATTTT. As protein: CATIAGGSDTQYF. Filled out from reference TRBV19 and TRBJ2-3, the complete variable domain reads DGGITQSPKYLFRKEGQNVTLSCEQNLNHDAMYWYRQDPGQGLRLIYYSQIVNDFQKGDIAEGYSVSREKKESFPLTVTSAQKNPTAFYLCATIAGGSDTQYFGPGTRLTVL.

The rearrangement links TRBV4-1 to TRBJ1-3, with D perhaps matching TRBD1 (5 bases). CDR3 length: 16 amino acids. V shed 4 bases and J shed 0 bases, with 13 bases lying between them. CDR1 and CDR2 (germline): MGHRA, YSYEKL. Here the CDR3 DNA reads TGCGCCAGCAGCCCTTCGAAGGACAACTCTGGAAACACCATATATTTT. Protein product: CASSPSKDNSGNTIYF.